This T cell receptor (beta chain) was retrieved from a study of beta chain features in type 1 diabetes. Study-wide results and limits: TCRB CDR3s from Type 1 diabetes patients were moderately but significantly shorter in all four CD4+ subsets.

What was sequenced were expressed TCRB transcripts, since all of the isolated RNA had been reverse transcribed. Here immunoSEQ multiplex PCR was the method, and the copy in TCRdb shows in-frame clones only, minus some. The repertoire holds 860,000 or so clones, with 15% to 20% as singletons. This clone occurred a few times. Its target is unknown. The CDR3 covers 12 residues. The germline V gene encodes CDR1 LNHDA and CDR2 SQIVND (reference sequence). The V and J ends lost 0 bases and 4 bases respectively, with 1 base between them. V and J are TRBV19 and TRBJ2-1; D uncertain. Sequencing used naive CD4+ T cells from blood. The sequence was obtained from a woman between 18 and 30 years old in good health. The CDR3 nucleotides read TGTGCCAGTAGTATAGAATACAATGAGCAGTTCTTC. Amino acid sequence: CASSIEYNEQFF.